This T cell receptor beta chain is from a study of response to subunit inactivated influenza vaccine. From germline, CDR1 is SGDLS and CDR2 YYNGEE. V lost 2 bases and J 4 bases, leaving 15 bases between the germline ends. This CDR3 region has 15 residues. Points from the study as a whole: That few new T cells are recruited by each seasonal influenza vaccination was the authors' suggestion.

TCRdb processed the RT-PCR reads anew with MiXCR; each CDR3 protein has one entry. The table lists about 500,000 distinct CDR3 sequences, 16% of them singletons, with approximately 3% in the top ten. As for this clonotype: Its antigen remains unknown.

This chain links TRBV9 with TRBJ1-2; no reliable D call. This sequence originates from a man between 50 and 75 years old who received an inactivated influenza vaccine. The material sequenced was CD4+ T cells sorted from PBMCs, taken around 25 months after vaccination. CDR3 in DNA: TGTGCCAGCAGCGTTCAGGCTGAGGGCGCCTATGGCTACACCTTC. Encoded protein: CASSVQAEGAYGYTF.